This record looks at one T cell receptor beta chain sequence and its context. Its specificity is not known. The PCR employed 60 Vbeta primers together with 13 Jbeta primers. Clones were read by immunoSEQ multiplex PCR, and TCRdb kept only the in-frame ones, dropping some. The table has hundreds of thousands of clones, about 81% seen once. This record comes from a study of cytomegalovirus exposure and HLA in healthy donors. V lost 5 bases to trimming and J lost 5 bases, with 15 bases between them. Germline-derived CDR1 and CDR2 are SGHVS and FQNEAQ. The CDR3 extends over 14 amino acids. Study conclusions and caveats: While the bulk of TCR sequences proved rare, some public TCRs turned up in many donors. What a later analysis reportedly showed was that an Asian-associated ancestry cluster had fewer N-insertions than the 666-donor mean.

The sequence came from a man between 40 and 49 years old in good health and CMV-seropositive. The material sequenced was PBMCs. V is TRBV7-8 and J is TRBJ1-1, with a weak D call TRBD1 (5 bases). The CDR3 DNA is TGTGCCAGCAGCCCCTCGGGGGGGAGGACTGAAGCTTTCTTT. This gives the protein CASSPSGGRTEAFF.